There are many counts of the clone carrying this T cell receptor beta chain. The antigen remains undetermined. Uncontrolled infection, other autoimmune disease, pregnancy or lactation barred patients from enrollment. For the diagnoses, clinical symptoms, serum thyroxine and TRAb, thyroid ultrasound and orbital computed tomography were used. Amplification of TCR beta CDR3 regions used RNA as the template. First-round RT-PCR of the TCR CDR3 relied on the HTBI primer set. TCRdb passed the multiplex PCR reads through MiXCR, listing each CDR3 protein once. The table includes approximately 530,000 distinct CDR3 sequences, 20% detected once. The entry originates in a study of T cells in Graves' hyperthyroidism and ophthalmopathy. Findings and limits, study-wide: Most thyroid-expanded clonotypes above 0.001 were also found in blood. Onset of ophthalmopathy came a median roughly 6.9 months after the model predicted it.

Sequencing was done on a sample of blood. The receptor was derived from a man aged 40-50 years with Graves' ophthalmopathy.

The CDR3 reads CASTPSGSASYEQYF. For the CDR3, the DNA is TGTGCCAGCACCCCTAGCGGGTCAGCCTCCTACGAGCAGTACTTC. This chain joins TRBV28 and TRBJ2-7, with TRBD2 matching 8 bases. Germline CDR1 is MDHEN and CDR2 is SYDVKM. V lost 7 bases, J lost 0 bases, and 8 bases stayed unmatched. This CDR3 is 15 amino acids long.